The clone carrying this T cell receptor beta chain was detected a few times. Its antigen is unknown. The sample comes from a study of T cell responses to AZD1222 COVID-19 vaccine. Overall study findings and caveats: Baseline serology detected seropositivity in only a handful of AZD1222 recipients.

Sequencing was performed with immunoSEQ multiplex PCR; in TCRdb, only in-frame clones are kept and a portion is missing. This sample carries approximately 89,000 clones, approximately 90% of them seen once, and the ten largest clones take approximately 5.5%. The V and J ends lost 0 bases and 0 bases respectively, with 4 bases between them. The CDR3 runs 15 residues. CDR1 and CDR2 (germline): SGHDT, YYEEEE. V gene TRBV5-6 combines with J gene TRBJ2-6; D not resolved. The clonotype comes from an adult in good health. The sequencing here drew on peripheral blood, taken on day 0 of AZD1222 vaccination. CDR3 loop: CASSLGLSGANVLTF. Written as DNA, the CDR3 is TGTGCCAGCAGCTTGGGCCTCTCTGGGGCCAACGTCCTGACTTTC.